Following are 21 T cell receptor beta chains from one sample sequenced in a study of CD8+ T cells in alopecia areata. As to treatment: oral pan-JAK inhibitor, 5-10 mg twice daily. As the sequencing template, cDNA was produced by extracting RNA and reverse transcribing it. TCRdb's table, derived via immunoSEQ multiplex PCR, lists solely in-frame clones and lacks some. The sample has about 180,000 clones; roughly 53% are singletons. This specimen consisted of CD8+ T cells sorted from blood, obtained at week 24, from a patient treated with tofacitinib. These receptors came from a human donor with alopecia areata.

This clone has a handful of counts. This sequence joins TRBV28 and TRBJ2-7, with D maybe TRBD2 (6 bases). CDR1 is MDHEN and CDR2 is SYDVKM in the germline V gene. CDR3 length: 15 amino acids. V was trimmed by 7 bases and J by 2 bases, leaving 18 bases between them. CDR3 coding DNA: TGTGCCAGCACCCCAGAGGGCGGGGTGACCTACGAGCAGTACTTC. Translating gives CASTPEGGVTYEQYF.

The chain has TRBV30 and TRBJ2-1; D might be TRBD2 (5 bases). This CDR3 has 14 amino acids. Germline V CDR1 and CDR2: GTSNPN, SVGIG (reference sequence). Trimming cost V 4 bases and J 3 bases, with 13 bases left between them. This CDR3 is CAWTTDSSYNEQFF. CDR3 bases: TGTGCCTGGACCACGGACTCGAGCTACAATGAGCAGTTCTTC.

The rearrangement joins TRBV6-6 to TRBJ1-1; D is unresolved. The V end lost 2 bases, the J end lost 3 bases, and 10 bases lay between the germline ends. CDR1 and CDR2 (germline): MNHNY, SVGAGI (reference sequence). CDR3 length equals 14 residues. The CDR3 protein is CASSYTSWDTEAFF. The CDR3 nucleotides are TGTGCCAGCAGTTACACATCCTGGGACACTGAAGCTTTCTTT.

The CDR3 loop is CASSYRGLNTEAFF. DNA for the CDR3: TGTGCCAGTAGTTACAGGGGGTTGAACACTGAAGCTTTCTTT. This chain connects TRBV19 to TRBJ1-1; 8 bases are shared with TRBD1. This CDR3 region has 14 residues. Trimming at V came to 5 bases and at J to 0 bases, leaving 2 bases not matched to a gene. From germline, CDR1 is LNHDA and CDR2 SQIVND (reference sequence).

The chain has TRBV4-3 and TRBJ1-5, with TRBD1 matching 7 bases. Looked up from germline, CDR1 is LGHNA and CDR2 is YSLEER. The CDR3 length is 14 residues. The trim removed 2 bases at V and 4 bases at J, leaving 2 bases unmatched. CDR3 DNA: TGCGCCAGCAGCCAATCGACAGGGAATCAGCCCCAGCATTTT. Translating it yields CASSQSTGNQPQHF.

The J gene is TRBJ2-7, the V gene TRBV6-6, with D perhaps TRBD1 or TRBD2 (5 bases each). V was shortened by 0 bases and J by 2 bases, with 14 bases between the two germline ends. The CDR3 length is 16 residues. Per germline, CDR1 MNHNY and CDR2 SVGAGI (reference sequence). The DNA for the CDR3 is TGTGCCAGCAGTTACTCGCAGGGACGAGGGACCTACGAGCAGTACTTC. Residues: CASSYSQGRGTYEQYF.

The J gene is TRBJ1-2, the V gene TRBV7-9; unclear D gene. Germline V gene lookup returns CDR1 SEHNR and CDR2 FQNEAQ (reference sequence). Trimming removed 8 bases from V and 5 bases from J, with 12 bases in between. The CDR3 sequence is 12 residues long. CDR3 in amino acids: CASSDGNYGYTF. The CDR3, as DNA: TGTGCCAGCTCGGACGGAAATTATGGCTACACCTTC.

The chain combines TRBV29-1 with TRBJ2-5, with a tentative D call TRBD1 (6 bases). The germline V gene encodes CDR1 SQVTM and CDR2 ANQGSEA. Trimming shortened V by 6 bases and J by 5 bases, and 16 bases separated the two germline ends. The length of the CDR3 is 13 residues. The CDR3 sequence: CSVKGTGLETQYF. Written as DNA, the CDR3 is TGCAGCGTAAAGGGAACAGGGCTGGAGACCCAGTACTTC.

The V and J genes are TRBV29-1 and TRBJ1-2, with no clear D. The CDR3 runs to 11 residues. V was clipped by 8 bases and J by 5 bases, with 12 bases between them. CDR1 and CDR2 (germline): SQVTM, ANQGSEA. The CDR3 DNA reads as TGCAGCATCTCATCCCGGTATGGCTACACCTTC. This gives the protein CSISSRYGYTF.

The gene calls are TRBV5-6 and TRBJ2-1, with 7 bases aligning to TRBD2. Germline V lookup: CDR1 SGHDT, CDR2 YYEEEE. CDR3 size: 15 residues. The trim removed 0 bases at V and 2 bases at J, leaving 2 bases unmatched. CDR3 coding DNA: TGTGCCAGCAGCTTGGCGGGGGGAACCTACAATGAGCAGTTCTTC. Its translation: CASSLAGGTYNEQFF. Looking up the rest from reference TRBV5-6 and TRBJ2-1 gives the full variable domain: DAGVTQSPTHLIKTRGQQVTLRCSPKSGHDTVSWYQQALGQGPQFIFQYYEEEERQRGNFPDRFSGHQFPNYSSELNVNALLLGDSALYLCASSLAGGTYNEQFFGPGTRLTVL.

CDR3 nucleotides: TGCAGCGTTGAAGGCGAGTACCTCTATGGCTACACCTTC. Its translation is CSVEGEYLYGYTF. The chain is built from TRBV29-1 and TRBJ1-2; D remains ambiguous. V lost 1 base and J 4 bases, leaving 10 bases between the germline ends. The CDR3 is 13 amino acids. Germline assignment: CDR1 SQVTM and CDR2 ANQGSEA. Combining the CDR3 with reference TRBV29-1 and TRBJ1-2 gives the whole variable domain SAVISQKPSRDICQRGTSLTIQCQVDSQVTMMFWYRQQPGQSLTLIATANQGSEATYESGFVIDKFPISRPNLTFSTLTVSNMSPEDSSIYLCSVEGEYLYGYTFGSGTRLTVV.

This clone was seen only a few times. V and J are TRBV5-6 and TRBJ2-5; D could derive from TRBD1 or TRBD2 (5 bases each). Germline V CDR1 and CDR2: SGHDT, YYEEEE. V shed 2 bases and J shed 1 base, with 9 bases lying between them. CDR3 length equals 14 residues. CDR3 coding DNA: TGTGCCAGCAGCTTCGAGGGGTTCCAAGAGACCCAGTACTTC. This codes for CASSFEGFQETQYF.

In this sample, this clone turned up a few times. The chain combines TRBV2 with TRBJ2-5; 12 bases align to TRBD2. Germline lookup yields CDR1 SNHLY and CDR2 FYNNEI. There are 14 residues in the CDR3. With 8 bases clipped from V and 5 bases from J, the junction kept 6 bases outside the gene matches. The CDR3 sequence is CASSTSGGGETQYF. CDR3 DNA: TGTGCCAGCTCGACTAGCGGGGGAGGCGAGACCCAGTACTTC.

Only a few counts were recorded for this clone. This chain uses TRBV19 with TRBJ2-1; 7 positions match TRBD2. The V gene end was trimmed by 3 bases and the J gene end by 2 bases; junction bases not matched to a gene: 4. Germline lookup yields CDR1 LNHDA and CDR2 SQIVND (reference sequence). CDR3 length: 15 residues. CDR3 sequence (DNA): TGTGCCAGTAGTATGGCGGGGGAAACCTACAATGAGCAGTTCTTC. The encoded protein is CASSMAGETYNEQFF.

Notes on this clone: This specimen includes other DNA sequences encoding the same CDR3. The V call is TRBV11-2, the J call TRBJ2-2; D gene ambiguous. The germline V gene encodes CDR1 SGHAT and CDR2 FQNNGV. This CDR3 is 12 amino acids long. Trimming left V 1 base short and J 6 bases short, with 3 bases between. CDR3 sequence: CASSLVAGELFF. The CDR3 nucleotides read TGTGCCAGCAGCTTAGTGGCCGGGGAGCTGTTTTTT. Full variable domain (rest looked up from reference TRBV11-2 and TRBJ2-2): EAGVAQSPRYKIIEKRQSVAFWCNPISGHATLYWYQQILGQGPKLLIQFQNNGVVDDSQLPKDRFSAERLKGVDSTLKIQPAKLEDSAVYLCASSLVAGELFFGEGSRLTVL.

The chain has TRBV30 and TRBJ1-1; 7 nucleotides line up with TRBD1. V lost 3 bases, J lost 7 bases, and 14 bases stayed unmatched. The CDR3 contains 15 residues. Germline assignment: CDR1 GTSNPN and CDR2 SVGIG (reference sequence). The CDR3 DNA follows: TGTGCCTGGAGAAGCACCAATCGACAGGGATTTGAAGCTTTCTTT. Its protein is CAWRSTNRQGFEAFF. The variable domain in full, completed from reference TRBV30 and TRBJ1-1, reads SQTIHQWPATLVQPVGSPLSLECTVEGTSNPNLYWYRQAAGRGLQLLFYSVGIGQISSEVPQNLSASRPQDRQFILSSKKLLLSDSGFYLCAWRSTNRQGFEAFFGQGTRLTVV.

This clone was observed at least ten times. The genes are TRBV7-3 and TRBJ2-1, with D perhaps assigned TRBD1 or TRBD2 (5 bases each). Per the germline V gene, CDR1 is SGHTA and CDR2 is FQGTGA. The CDR3 consists of 13 residues. V gave up 0 bases and J gave up 9 bases, with 9 bases separating them. CDR3 in amino acids: CASSLTGTGEQFF. DNA for the CDR3: TGTGCCAGCAGCTTAACGGGGACGGGTGAGCAGTTCTTC.

The chain employs TRBV6-5 and TRBJ1-5; no clear D gene. The germline gives CDR1 MNHEY, CDR2 SVGAGI. The CDR3 totals 13 residues. V lost 0 bases and J 6 bases, leaving 6 bases between the germline ends. The CDR3 DNA sequence: TGTGCCAGCAGTTACTCTCAAATTCAGCCCCAGCATTTT. Translation: CASSYSQIQPQHF.

The rearrangement joins TRBV18 to TRBJ2-7; possible D gene TRBD1, 5 bases. Looked up from germline, CDR1 is KGHSH and CDR2 is LQKENI. Trimming stripped 3 bases from V and 2 bases from J, with 11 bases between. This CDR3 is built from 14 residues. In DNA form, the CDR3 reads TGTGCCAGCTCACCCACGACAGCCCCCTACGAGCAGTACTTC. Encoded protein: CASSPTTAPYEQYF.

This clone has a handful of counts. The chain employs TRBV5-5 and TRBJ2-3; no reliable D call. CDR1 is SGHKS and CDR2 is YYEKEE in the germline V gene (reference sequence). The germline V and J ends were trimmed by 5 bases and 4 bases, with 8 bases remaining between them. The CDR3 spans 12 residues. CDR3 region: CASSRFPDTQYF. DNA for the CDR3: TGTGCCAGCAGTAGATTTCCAGATACGCAGTATTTT.

This sequence joins TRBV11-2 and TRBJ2-7; 7 positions match TRBD1. V lost 3 bases, J lost 4 bases, and 3 bases stayed unmatched. This CDR3 comprises 13 residues. The germline V gene has CDR1 SGHAT and CDR2 FQNNGV. The CDR3 here is CASSFNRGYEQYF. In DNA form, the CDR3 reads TGTGCCAGCAGCTTCAACAGGGGTTACGAGCAGTACTTC.